This is a list of T cell receptor beta chains from one sample in a study of blood T cells in healthy people across ages. MiXCR, run by TCRdb on the 5' RACE reads, gives a single entry per CDR3 protein. The data contain roughly 1,700,000 distinct CDR3 sequences, 28% of them singletons. Input material: blood. These receptors came from a woman aged 25 to 39 in good health. Both conserved end residues are part of each CDR3. The order of the fields is V gene, J gene, clone size, CDR3 length, CDR3 protein. Expanded clones are given a class, and other clones once, few, many or no size at all.

>TRBV5-1|TRBJ2-5|.|14
CASSLVPGQETHYF
>TRBV5-1|TRBJ2-1|many|16
CASSAGLAGGPNEQFF
>TRBV5-1|TRBJ2-1|.|15
CASSRLAGDNNEQFF
>TRBV7-9|TRBJ2-2|.|16
CASSLRNRANTGELFF
>TRBV24-1|TRBJ2-1|.|16
CATSDSGTSAYNEQFF
>TRBV7-9|TRBJ2-5|few|13
CASSLVAAGTQYF
>TRBV27|TRBJ1-2|few|12
CASSQDLRGCTF
>TRBV6-5|TRBJ1-2|few|14
CASRYSQGGYGYTF
>TRBV20-1|TRBJ2-5|.|16
CSARDGGRGAGETQYF
>TRBV20-1|TRBJ2-3|few|15
CSASPTSGGTDTQYF
>TRBV20-1|TRBJ1-2|.|11
CSGGKDYGYTF
>TRBV9|TRBJ1-2|few|14
CASSRDRNSDGYTF
>TRBV12-3/TRBV12-4|TRBJ2-5|many|13
CASRGDEEETQYF
>TRBV29-1|TRBJ2-7|many|13
CSVARGPSYEQYF
>TRBV4-3|TRBJ1-2|few|15
CASSQEWENNYGYTF
>TRBV12-3/TRBV12-4|TRBJ2-7|many|15
CASSRTSGATYEQYF
>TRBV10-3|TRBJ1-4|few|14
CAISDGTGVEKLFF
>TRBV20-1|TRBJ2-3|.|17
CSAPRPDSRRGTDTQYF
>TRBV3-1|TRBJ1-4|many|12
CASSQANEKLFF
>TRBV28|TRBJ2-4|.|15
CASSIGGWAKNIQYF
>TRBV7-9|TRBJ2-1|.|14
CASTTSGAYNEQFF
>TRBV7-9|TRBJ2-3|once|16
CASSQWIAGAGDTQYF
>TRBV12-3/TRBV12-4|TRBJ2-3|.|12
CASSSDRDTQYF
>TRBV4-1|TRBJ2-7|few|16
CASSHSSRDSPYEQYF
>TRBV5-1|TRBJ2-3|few|16
CASSGPGTGPTDTQYF
>TRBV27|TRBJ2-1|few|13
CASSFPPGGEQFF
>TRBV12-3/TRBV12-4|TRBJ1-4|.|14
CASTSSGVGEKLFF
>TRBV10-2|TRBJ2-7|few|14
CASSRSGSFYEQYF
>TRBV20-1|TRBJ2-1|many|16
CSASPDEVGLYNEQFF
>TRBV21-1|TRBJ2-5|.|15
CASKEGCGREETQYF
>TRBV7-2|TRBJ1-5|few|15
CASSILGAPEQPQHF
>TRBV7-3|TRBJ2-7|.|15
CASSTRGGETYEQYF
>TRBV3-1|TRBJ2-3|.|15
CASSLDRAIYDTQYF
>TRBV5-1|TRBJ2-7|.|14
CASTVAGGPYEQYF
>TRBV20-1|TRBJ1-1|.|15
CSARVPQGRGTEAFF
>TRBV12-3/TRBV12-4|TRBJ2-3|few|12
CASSPDPNAQYF
>TRBV7-3|TRBJ1-6|.|14
CASSFSRANSPLHF
>TRBV11-2|TRBJ1-2|.|15
CASSLAWTGVYGYTF
>TRBV6-6|TRBJ2-1|.|15
CASSSSGGAVGEQFF
>TRBV7-9|TRBJ1-5|.|11
CASSRHQPQHF
>TRBV20-1|TRBJ2-7|many|15
CSARAPLAGAYEQYF
>TRBV29-1|TRBJ1-4|few|14
CSAVTGGTNEKLFF
>TRBV10-3|TRBJ2-3|few|15
CAISESAGVAYTQYF
>TRBV5-1|TRBJ1-2|.|14
CASGQGGGTYGYTF
>TRBV6-6|TRBJ2-7|few|13
CASSYSKTYEQYF
>TRBV5-1|TRBJ2-7|.|16
CASSAAPGVSIYEQYF
>TRBV21-1|TRBJ2-7|few|15
CASSKSLLISYEQYF
>TRBV6-6|TRBJ1-2|.|14
CASSYSGINYGYTF
>TRBV5-1|TRBJ2-7|many|16
CASSLSSGVSSYEQYF
>TRBV20-1|TRBJ2-3|many|22
CSADLKSNLSGGLEPCTDTQYF
>TRBV20-1|TRBJ2-1|many|11
CSAARGNEQFF
>TRBV15|TRBJ1-2|.|12
CATSRELGGYTF
>TRBV12-3/TRBV12-4|TRBJ2-1|few|14
CASSLKGVYNEQFF
>TRBV15|TRBJ2-1|few|18
CATSTGSFTARSYNEQFF
>TRBV4-2|TRBJ2-3|few|19
CASSQDPSGAGSSTDTQYF
>TRBV3-1|.|.|15
CASSPTGTAFYEQYF
>TRBV7-3|TRBJ2-3|few|15
CASSSGGAFTDTQYF
>TRBV7-9|TRBJ1-2|.|16
CASSLRPDVANYGYTF